Each of the 31 T cell receptor beta chains below was sequenced from the same sample in a study of blood T cell repertoires in COVID-19. Sequencing used immunoSEQ multiplex PCR; TCRdb keeps in-frame clones, though not all of them. The data contain roughly 71,000 clones, around 80% of them seen just once; the ten biggest clones take up about 18%. Material for sequencing was peripheral blood. The receptors come from a man in his 70s who had recovered from COVID-19.

The gene calls are TRBV10-2 and TRBJ2-3; TRBD2 matches 13 bases. With V trimmed by 7 bases and J by 6 bases, 4 bases remained unmatched. The germline CDR1 and CDR2 sequences are WSHSY and SAAADI. The CDR3 is made up of 14 amino acids. The CDR3: CASTGLAGSDTQYF. CDR3 DNA sequence: TGCGCCAGCACGGGACTAGCGGGATCCGATACGCAGTATTTT.

The CDR3 DNA reads TGCGCCAGCAGCCAAGGTCGCAGGGGGGATGAAAAACTGTTTTTT. Protein product: CASSQGRRGDEKLFF. The chain is built from TRBV4-1 and TRBJ1-4, with 7 positions matching TRBD1. CDR1 and CDR2 (germline): MGHRA, YSYEKL. This CDR3 has 15 residues. Unmatched junction bases numbered 5, after V lost 1 base and J lost 6 bases.

In its sample, this clone was seen once. Different DNA sequences within this sample yield the same CDR3. The gene calls are TRBV11-3 and TRBJ2-7; D might be TRBD2 (6 bases). This CDR3 is built from 15 residues. Germline values: CDR1 SGHNT, CDR2 YENEEA. V lost 2 bases and J lost 1, with 12 bases in between. The CDR3 loop is CASSLFGGGSYEQYF. As DNA, the CDR3 is TGTGCCAGCAGCTTATTCGGGGGAGGTTCCTACGAGCAGTACTTC.

The CDR3 DNA is TGTGCCAGCAGTCGGACAGGGATTAGCAATCAGCCCCAGCATTTT. This translates into CASSRTGISNQPQHF. This sequence joins TRBV6-5 and TRBJ1-5; 8 bases agree with TRBD1. The germline gives CDR1 MNHEY, CDR2 SVGAGI. Trimming removed 5 bases from V and 0 bases from J; junction bases left unmatched: 3. This CDR3 has 15 amino acids.

The chain combines TRBV14 with TRBJ1-2; 10 bases match TRBD1. Germline trimming cut 4 bases from V and 8 bases from J; bases unmatched to any gene: 4. This CDR3 is 13 amino acids long. Per germline, CDR1 SGHDN and CDR2 FVKESK. DNA of the CDR3: TGTGCCAGCAGCCCGGGGACAGGGGTCGGCTACACCTTC. Protein sequence: CASSPGTGVGYTF.

This rearrangement joins TRBV24-1 to TRBJ2-3; maybe TRBD2 (6 bases). V lost 5 bases, J lost 6 bases, and 14 bases lay in between. Germline-derived CDR1 and CDR2 are KGHDR and SFDVKD. The CDR3 spans 14 residues. The CDR3 region has the DNA TGTGCCACCAGTGTTAGCGGAAGGCCCGATACGCAGTATTTT. Its protein product is CATSVSGRPDTQYF.

J is TRBJ2-7 and V is TRBV11-2; 10 bases match TRBD1. The germline gives CDR1 SGHAT, CDR2 FQNNGV. The CDR3 covers 16 residues. With V trimmed by 5 bases and J by 12 bases, 19 bases remained unmatched. Here the CDR3 DNA reads TGTGCCAGCAGCCCACACGCCCGGGACAGGGGCAAGGTGGGGTACTTC. Residues: CASSPHARDRGKVGYF.

This sequence joins TRBV3-1 (or the pseudogene TRBV3-2) and TRBJ1-6; no clear D. V was pared by 2 bases and J by 10 bases, with 9 bases between. This CDR3 comprises 13 residues. Germline V gives CDR1 LGHDT, CDR2 YNNKEL (reference sequence). CDR3 in amino acids: CASSQQRDSPLHF. The CDR3 bases are TGTGCCAGCAGCCAACAGCGAGACTCACCCCTCCACTTT.

The V gene is TRBV10-3, the J gene TRBJ1-2; tentatively, D is TRBD1 (6 bases). This CDR3 has 17 residues. Germline V gene lookup returns CDR1 ENHRY and CDR2 SYGVKD. The germline V and J ends were trimmed by 6 bases and 0 bases, with 20 bases remaining between them. The CDR3 here is CAIRKDRQSPANYGYTF. CDR3 nucleotide sequence: TGTGCCATCAGGAAAGACAGGCAGTCCCCCGCTAACTATGGCTACACCTTC.

The chain has TRBV30 and TRBJ2-2, with 8 bases aligning to TRBD1. Looked up from germline, CDR1 is GTSNPN and CDR2 is SVGIG (reference sequence). This CDR3 region has 16 residues. V shed 1 base and J 8 bases; nucleotides not matched to a gene: 12. The CDR3 is CAWSAYSGQAVGELFF. Written as DNA, the CDR3 is TGTGCCTGGAGTGCTTATTCGGGACAGGCGGTGGGGGAGCTGTTTTTT.

V and J are TRBV12-3 or TRBV12-4 and TRBJ1-1; no firm D call. The CDR3 extends over 12 amino acids. The ends were cut back, 6 bases at V and 5 bases at J, with 10 bases in the middle. This CDR3 is CASSYSFTEAFF. The CDR3, as DNA: TGTGCCAGCAGCTACAGTTTTACTGAAGCTTTCTTT.

This clone was found once. V gene TRBV6-5 combines with J gene TRBJ1-5; 8 bases are shared with TRBD1. V was pared by 4 bases and J by 2 bases, with 7 bases of the junction left unmatched. The germline gives CDR1 MNHEY, CDR2 SVGAGI. The CDR3 has 16 residues. The CDR3 here is CASSFGQGGGNQPQHF. The CDR3 DNA follows: TGTGCCAGCAGTTTTGGACAGGGTGGGGGCAATCAGCCCCAGCATTTT.

The V call is TRBV5-4, the J call TRBJ1-2; D gene uncertain. Between the trimmed V and J ends, which lost 4 bases and 6 bases, there was a span of 22 bases. The germline V gene encodes CDR1 SGHNT and CDR2 YYREEE (reference sequence). CDR3 length equals 16 residues. The CDR3 region has the DNA TGTGCCAGCAGCGTTGAATCCTTTCCGGGTTCGGATGGCTACACCTTC. It encodes CASSVESFPGSDGYTF.

The V gene is TRBV7-2, the J gene TRBJ2-5, with D possibly TRBD1 on 7 matching bases. This CDR3 region has 16 residues. V lost 5 bases to trimming and J lost 2 bases, with 18 bases between them. The V gene's germline CDR1 is SGHTA and CDR2 FQGNSA. The CDR3 DNA follows: TGTGCCAGCAGCCCTGGAGGGGGCATTGTTCAAGAGACCCAGTACTTC. This gives the protein CASSPGGGIVQETQYF.

This clone turned up a few times. The J gene is TRBJ2-3, the V gene TRBV2; the match to TRBD2 covers 11 bases. With V trimmed by 7 bases and J by 1 base, 4 bases remained unmatched. The CDR3 consists of 15 residues. Per the germline V gene, CDR1 is SNHLY and CDR2 is FYNNEI. For the CDR3, the DNA is TGTGCCAGCAACTCACTAGCGGGGGGCACAGATACGCAGTATTTT. Protein sequence: CASNSLAGGTDTQYF.

This clone came up once. This chain links TRBV18 with TRBJ2-5, with D perhaps matching TRBD2 (5 bases). Germline V CDR1 and CDR2: KGHSH, LQKENI. CDR3 length: 17 residues. Trimming stripped 0 bases from V and 2 bases from J, with 16 bases between. CDR3 sequence reads: CASSPPSQRRLQETQYF. The CDR3 region has the DNA TGTGCCAGCTCACCACCATCTCAGCGCCGACTACAAGAGACCCAGTACTTC.

In its sample, this clone was seen once. V gene TRBV5-6 combines with J gene TRBJ2-3; D gene unclear. Germline-derived CDR1 and CDR2 are SGHDT and YYEEEE. V dropped 3 bases and J dropped 5 bases, with 4 bases sitting between them. The length of the CDR3 is 11 residues. Here the CDR3 DNA reads TGTGCCAGCAGCTCGAGAGATACGCAGTATTTT. This codes for CASSSRDTQYF. The full variable domain, completed using reference TRBV5-6 and TRBJ2-3, is DAGVTQSPTHLIKTRGQQVTLRCSPKSGHDTVSWYQQALGQGPQFIFQYYEEEERQRGNFPDRFSGHQFPNYSSELNVNALLLGDSALYLCASSSRDTQYFGPGTRLTVL.

The genes are TRBV19 and TRBJ2-4; 11 positions match TRBD1. J lost 8 bases, V lost 5 bases, and 5 bases had no gene match. Germline V gives CDR1 LNHDA, CDR2 SQIVND (reference sequence). The CDR3 is 14 residues long. CDR3 DNA sequence: TGTGCCAGTAGTCCCCGGACAGGGGGCCACATTCAGTACTTC. This codes for CASSPRTGGHIQYF.

The V call is TRBV29-1, the J call TRBJ2-6; D gene uncertain. Trimming left V 5 bases short and J 0 bases short, with 14 bases between. The CDR3 has 16 residues. The germline gives CDR1 SQVTM, CDR2 ANQGSEA. The CDR3 protein is CSVLEGLNSGANVLTF. The CDR3 DNA is TGCAGCGTTCTAGAAGGTCTCAACTCTGGGGCCAACGTCCTGACTTTC.

This chain joins TRBV5-8 and TRBJ1-2; 7 bases are shared with TRBD1. The CDR3 extends over 13 amino acids. Germline V gene sequence: CDR1 SGHTS, CDR2 YDEGEE. The trim removed 3 bases at V and 8 bases at J, leaving 7 bases unmatched. The CDR3 DNA reads as TGTGCCAGCAGCTCAGACAGGGCGCGAGGCTACACCTTC. This gives the protein CASSSDRARGYTF.

The chain recombines TRBV5-1 with TRBJ2-7, with a weak D call TRBD1 (5 bases). Germline values: CDR1 SGHRS, CDR2 YFSETQ. The CDR3 length is 17 residues. The V gene lost 2 bases and the J gene lost 0 bases, with 18 bases spanning the gap. CDR3 sequence: CASSFSVTTASSYEQYF. The CDR3 nucleotides read TGCGCCAGCAGCTTCTCAGTTACGACAGCTAGCTCCTACGAGCAGTACTTC.

The chain employs TRBV3-1 (or the pseudogene TRBV3-2) and TRBJ2-3, with D possibly being TRBD1 (6 bases). Germline values: CDR1 LGHDT, CDR2 YNNKEL (reference sequence). This CDR3 has 15 amino acids. V shed 3 bases and J shed 6 bases, with 16 bases lying between them. The CDR3 loop reads CASSHRTVSEDTQYF. Written as DNA, the CDR3 is TGTGCCAGCAGCCATAGGACAGTATCCGAGGATACGCAGTATTTT.

The J gene is TRBJ1-2, the V gene TRBV7-2; 10 bases map to TRBD1. J lost 6 bases, V lost 4 bases, and 8 bases had no gene match. The CDR3 loop spans 15 amino acids. Germline assignment: CDR1 SGHTA and CDR2 FQGNSA. The DNA for the CDR3 is TGTGCCAGCAGCTCCTTGACAGGGGGCTTTAATGGCTACACCTTC. Translated, it gives CASSSLTGGFNGYTF. The complete variable domain, with remaining parts taken from reference TRBV7-2 and TRBJ1-2, reads GAGVSQSPSNKVTEKGKDVELRCDPISGHTALYWYRQSLGQGLEFLIYFQGNSAPDKSGLPSDRFSAERTGGSVSTLTIQRTQQEDSAVYLCASSSLTGGFNGYTFGSGTRLTVV.

The chain is built from TRBV7-2 and TRBJ2-2; TRBD2 matches at 11 bases. Unmatched junction bases numbered 5, after V lost 4 bases and J lost 7 bases. The CDR3 extends over 15 amino acids. Looked up from germline, CDR1 is SGHTA and CDR2 is FQGNSA. The CDR3 DNA reads TGTGCCAGCAGCTCTAGCGGGGGGCGGCACGGGGAGCTGTTTTTT. This codes for CASSSSGGRHGELFF.

This chain connects TRBV7-2 to TRBJ1-1, with 7 bases aligning to TRBD1. The CDR3 runs 17 residues. V lost 5 bases and J lost 0; bases outside the gene matches: 12. Germline CDR1 is SGHTA and CDR2 is FQGNSA. This CDR3 reads CASSGGQLATMNTEAFF. CDR3 nucleotide sequence: TGTGCCAGCAGCGGGGGACAGCTAGCCACCATGAACACTGAAGCTTTCTTT.

The V and J genes are TRBV7-2 and TRBJ2-2, with D perhaps matching TRBD1 (5 bases). The CDR3 sequence is 14 residues long. Trimming removed 4 bases from V and 3 bases from J, with 9 bases in between. Germline V gene sequence: CDR1 SGHTA, CDR2 FQGNSA. The CDR3 DNA is TGTGCCAGCAGCTCCGACAGATACACCGGGGAGCTGTTTTTT. It yields the protein CASSSDRYTGELFF.

This chain links TRBV19 with TRBJ2-7, with 8 positions matching TRBD2. From germline, CDR1 is LNHDA and CDR2 SQIVND (reference sequence). The CDR3 sequence is 16 residues long. Trimming removed 2 bases from V and 2 bases from J; junction bases left unmatched: 8. In nucleotides, the CDR3 is TGTGCCAGTAGTATAAGGGGCACTAGCGGAACCTACGAGCAGTACTTC. It yields the protein CASSIRGTSGTYEQYF.

This clone is a singleton in its sample. The J gene is TRBJ1-2, the V gene TRBV7-2, with 8 bases lining up with TRBD1. Germline CDR1 reads SGHTA; CDR2 reads FQGNSA. The V gene end was trimmed by 2 bases and the J gene end by 4 bases; junction bases not matched to a gene: 12. The CDR3 runs 17 residues. Here the CDR3 reads CASSLNIQGGQVYGYTF. The CDR3 DNA follows: TGTGCCAGCAGCTTAAACATACAGGGGGGACAGGTCTATGGCTACACCTTC.

The chain employs TRBV5-5 and TRBJ2-6, with 8 bases lining up with TRBD1. Germline lookup yields CDR1 SGHKS and CDR2 YYEKEE (reference sequence). CDR3 length: 17 amino acids. Germline trimming cut 2 bases from V and 0 bases from J; bases unmatched to any gene: 4. CDR3 nucleotide sequence: TGTGCCAGCAGCTTACAGGGGGGAGACTCTGGGGCCAACGTCCTGACTTTC. Its protein is CASSLQGGDSGANVLTF.

This chain joins TRBV15 and TRBJ2-2; 13 bases are a match to TRBD2. Germline CDR1 reads LNHNV; CDR2 reads YYDKDF (reference sequence). V was pared by 1 base and J by 6 bases, with 5 bases of the junction left unmatched. The CDR3 has 17 amino acids. The CDR3 here is CATSRAKGLAGPGELFF. The CDR3 DNA follows: TGTGCCACCAGCAGAGCGAAGGGACTAGCGGGACCCGGGGAGCTGTTTTTT.

This chain connects TRBV20-1 to TRBJ1-2; 8 nucleotides line up with TRBD1. V shed 6 bases, J shed 7 bases, and the junction held 4 bases outside the gene matches. The CDR3 sequence is 11 residues long. CDR1 is DFQATT and CDR2 is SNEGSKA in the germline V gene (reference sequence). CDR3 DNA: TGCAGTGCCGACAGGGGTCGTGGCTACACCTTC. Its protein product is CSADRGRGYTF.